A selection of T cell receptor beta chains follows, all from one sample in a study of CD8+CD57+ T cells in acquired aplastic anemia. TCRdb itself ran the reads through MiXCR, one entry per CDR3 protein. The sample carries 95,000 to 150,000 distinct CDR3 sequences, over 30% recorded once. The sequenced material came from sorted CD4+, CD8+, or CD8+CD57+ T cells (not recorded which) from PBMCs. These receptors came from a human donor with aplastic anemia. The CDR3 runs from the conserved cysteine through the conserved F or W. D genes are given only for firm matches. The size of a clone is reported for some rows only, either as once, few or many, or as a class for expanded clones.

D gene,clone size,CDR3 length,J gene,V gene,CDR3 protein,CDR3 DNA
-,-,13,TRBJ1-3,TRBV2,CASTARGGNTIYF,TGTGCCAGCACCGCGAGAGGCGGAAACACCATATATTTT
TRBD2,many,15,TRBJ2-1,TRBV20-1,CSARSSGGLYNEQFF,TGCAGTGCTAGAAGTAGCGGGGGACTCTACAATGAGCAGTTCTTC
-,-,13,TRBJ1-5,TRBV10-2,CATTPRSNQPQHF,TGCGCCACTACCCCCCGGAGCAATCAGCCCCAGCATTTT
-,-,13,TRBJ2-7,TRBV29-1,CSVTRAVTYEQYF,TGCAGCGTGACGCGGGCGGTCACGTACGAGCAGTACTTC
-,many,14,TRBJ1-5,TRBV4-2,CASSQEYENQPQHF,TGTGCCAGCAGCCAAGAGTACGAAAATCAGCCCCAGCATTTT
-,-,12,TRBJ2-7,TRBV20-1,CSASEQSYEQYF,TGCAGTGCTAGTGAACAGAGCTACGAGCAGTACTTC
-,many,13,TRBJ2-2,TRBV6-5,CASSPFSGGELFF,TGTGCCAGCAGTCCCTTCAGCGGCGGGGAGCTGTTTTTT
TRBD1,-,15,TRBJ2-1,TRBV18,CASSPGQGPYNEQFF,TGTGCCAGCTCACCGGGACAGGGACCCTACAATGAGCAGTTCTTC
-,-,13,TRBJ1-1,TRBV2,CASSYPGTPEAFF,TGTGCCAGCAGTTACCCCGGGACTCCAGAAGCTTTCTTT
-,many,16,TRBJ1-3,TRBV19,CASSIQGQSSGNTIYF,TGTGCCAGTAGTATACAAGGACAGAGCTCTGGAAACACCATATATTTT
TRBD2,many,15,TRBJ2-1,TRBV7-3,CASSLGTSGGDEQFF,TGTGCCAGCAGCTTAGGCACTAGCGGGGGGGATGAGCAGTTCTTC
-,few,12,TRBJ1-5,TRBV18,CASSPGGQPQHF,TGTGCCAGCTCTCCCGGCGGGCAGCCCCAGCATTTT
-,few,14,TRBJ2-2,TRBV27,CASSLGERTGELFF,TGTGCCAGCAGTTTGGGCGAACGGACCGGGGAGCTGTTTTTT
TRBD1,many,13,TRBJ2-2,TRBV29-1,CSVQQGLGGELFF,TGCAGCGTACAACAGGGGTTGGGCGGGGAGCTGTTTTTT
-,many,12,TRBJ2-7,TRBV18,CASSPRGAEQYF,TGTGCCAGCTCACCACGGGGTGCCGAGCAGTACTTC
TRBD1,-,16,TRBJ2-7,TRBV29-1,CSVGGLPTGDTGELYF,TGCAGCGTGGGTGGTCTTCCGACAGGGGACACCGGGGAGCTGTACTTC
TRBD2,many,14,TRBJ2-3,TRBV29-1,CSVAGTRSTDTQYF,TGCAGCGTTGCCGGGACTAGGAGCACAGATACGCAGTATTTT
-,many,14,TRBJ2-5,TRBV4-2,CASSQEGLGETQYF,TGTGCCAGCAGCCAAGAAGGGTTAGGGGAGACCCAGTACTTC
-,-,14,TRBJ1-4,TRBV28,CASIPGGPNEKLFF,TGTGCCAGCATCCCCGGAGGACCTAATGAAAAACTGTTTTTT
TRBD1,many,15,TRBJ1-1,TRBV9,CASSGPTGTSSEAFF,TGTGCCAGCAGCGGACCGACAGGGACCTCATCTGAAGCTTTCTTT
TRBD2,once,17,TRBJ2-1,TRBV3-1,CASSPTGWSGGPNEQFF,TGTGCCAGCAGTCCCACCGGTTGGAGCGGGGGGCCAAATGAGCAGTTCTTC
-,many,13,TRBJ1-2,TRBV24-1,CATSDPNEDGYTF,TGTGCCACCAGTGATCCGAATGAGGATGGCTACACCTTC
-,-,13,TRBJ1-2,TRBV5-1,CASSLESNYGYTF,TGCGCCAGCAGCTTGGAGTCAAACTATGGCTACACCTTC
-,-,15,TRBJ1-4,TRBV5-1,CASSMDSSTNEKLFF,TGCGCCAGCAGCATGGACAGCTCAACTAATGAAAAACTGTTTTTT
-,many,13,TRBJ2-3,TRBV11-1,CASSLNRWGTQYF,TGTGCCAGCAGCTTAAACCGGTGGGGTACGCAGTATTTT
-,-,16,TRBJ1-1,TRBV10-3,CAISERSGWGDTEAFF,TGTGCCATCAGTGAAAGGTCAGGGTGGGGGGACACTGAAGCTTTCTTT
-,-,14,TRBJ1-4,TRBV15,CATSRVVQGEEPFF,TGTGCCACCAGCAGAGTCGTCCAGGGAGAAGAACCGTTTTTT
-,-,13,TRBJ1-6,TRBV2,CASMRDTNSPLHF,TGTGCCAGCATGCGGGACACAAATTCACCCCTCCACTTT
-,-,14,TRBJ2-1,TRBV11-2,CASSSDSSVNEQFF,TGTGCCAGCAGCTCCGACTCTAGTGTTAATGAGCAGTTCTTC
TRBD1,-,16,TRBJ2-3,TRBV5-4,CASSLQGALGKDTQYF,TGTGCCAGCAGCTTGCAGGGGGCTCTGGGAAAAGATACGCAGTATTTT
TRBD1,many,15,TRBJ1-6,TRBV3-1,CASSPTGGWDSPLHF,TGTGCCAGCAGCCCGACAGGGGGTTGGGATTCACCCCTCCACTTT
-,few,17,TRBJ1-1,TRBV6-5,CASSYSNRMSFGTEAFF,TGTGCCAGCAGTTACTCAAACCGGATGAGCTTTGGGACTGAAGCTTTCTTT
-,-,11,TRBJ1-1,TRBV2,CASSESGEAFF,TGTGCCAGCAGTGAATCCGGTGAAGCTTTCTTT
-,many,17,TRBJ1-2,TRBV6-1,CASSEGMGGAYNYGYTF,TGTGCCAGCAGTGAAGGAATGGGGGGCGCTTATAACTATGGCTACACCTTC
TRBD1,-,13,TRBJ1-2,TRBV20-1,CSAIGQGTAGYTF,TGCAGTGCTATCGGACAGGGTACGGCTGGCTACACCTTC
TRBD1,-,14,TRBJ1-6,TRBV25-1,CASSGRQGPSPLHF,TGTGCCAGCAGTGGACGACAGGGCCCTTCACCCCTCCACTTT
TRBD2,many,12,TRBJ2-3,TRBV20-1,CSARSNSGGVYF,TGCAGTGCTAGAAGCAATAGCGGGGGGGTGTATTTT
TRBD1,many,16,TRBJ2-7,TRBV5-5,CASTDGQGVFFSEQYF,TGTGCCAGCACCGACGGACAGGGAGTATTTTTTAGCGAGCAGTACTTC
TRBD1,-,13,TRBJ1-1,TRBV9,CASSEAGGSEALF,TGTGCCAGCAGTGAAGCAGGGGGGTCTGAAGCTCTCTTT
TRBD1,many,14,TRBJ1-2,TRBV19,CASSRDRGRSDYTF,TGTGCCAGTAGTAGGGACAGGGGGCGAAGTGACTACACCTTC
-,once,13,TRBJ2-2,TRBV24-1,CATSLNWLTELFF,TGTGCCACCAGTTTAAACTGGCTAACCGAGCTGTTTTTT
TRBD2,many,17,TRBJ2-5,TRBV24-1,CATSDHAGGRDGETQYF,TGTGCCACCAGTGACCATGCGGGGGGGAGGGATGGAGAGACCCAGTACTTC
TRBD2,-,15,TRBJ2-1,TRBV29-1,CSVGTSGGVYNEQFF,TGCAGCGTCGGGACTAGCGGGGGGGTTTACAATGAGCAGTTCTTC
-,-,15,TRBJ1-3,TRBV5-1,CASSSSPSSGNAIYF,TGCGCCAGTTCCTCCTCCCCGAGCTCTGGAAACGCCATATATTTT
-,-,13,TRBJ1-2,TRBV29-1,CSVEKRGLHGYTF,TGCAGCGTTGAGAAACGTGGGTTGCATGGCTACACCTTC
TRBD1,-,12,TRBJ2-7,TRBV20-1,CSATDREIMQYF,TGCAGTGCTACTGACAGGGAGATTATGCAGTACTTC
-,many,12,TRBJ1-5,TRBV2,CASSGQVQPQHF,TGTGCCAGCAGTGGTCAGGTTCAGCCCCAGCATTTT
-,many,13,TRBJ1-1,TRBV20-1,CSANSLFDTEAFF,TGCAGTGCCAACTCTCTCTTCGACACTGAAGCTTTCTTT
-,-,12,TRBJ1-4,TRBV10-2,CASSAQGGKLFF,TGTGCCAGCAGCGCACAGGGAGGAAAACTGTTTTTT
-,many,12,TRBJ1-5,TRBV7-9,CASSRGDQPQHF,TGTGCCAGCAGCCGAGGGGATCAGCCCCAGCATTTT
-,many,15,TRBJ2-6,TRBV29-1,CSVESAFSGANVLTF,TGCAGCGTTGAGTCGGCCTTCTCTGGGGCCAACGTCCTGACTTTC
TRBD2,many,15,TRBJ2-7,TRBV6-1,CASSQLAGGFNEQYF,TGTGCCAGCAGCCAACTAGCGGGGGGCTTTAACGAGCAGTACTTC
TRBD1,many,16,TRBJ1-2,TRBV20-1,CSVMTGGASRNYGYTF,TGCAGTGTCATGACAGGGGGAGCTTCTAGGAACTATGGCTACACCTTC
-,many,14,TRBJ2-7,TRBV19,CASNNGPGSYEQYF,TGTGCCAGTAATAACGGGCCAGGGAGCTACGAGCAGTACTTC
TRBD1,-,13,TRBJ1-2,TRBV7-9,CASSSQGDFGYTF,TGTGCCAGCAGCTCGCAGGGGGACTTTGGCTACACCTTC